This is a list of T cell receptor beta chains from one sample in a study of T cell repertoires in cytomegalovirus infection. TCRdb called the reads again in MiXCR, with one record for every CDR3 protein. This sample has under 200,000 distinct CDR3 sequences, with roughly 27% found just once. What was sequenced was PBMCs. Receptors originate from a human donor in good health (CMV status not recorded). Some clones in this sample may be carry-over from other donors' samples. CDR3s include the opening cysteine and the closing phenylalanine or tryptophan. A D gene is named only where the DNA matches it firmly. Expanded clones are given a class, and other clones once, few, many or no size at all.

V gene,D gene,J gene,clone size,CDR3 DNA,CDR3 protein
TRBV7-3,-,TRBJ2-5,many,TGTGCCAGCAGCAGAACCGGGACTCTAAAAGAGACCCAGTACTTC,CASSRTGTLKETQYF
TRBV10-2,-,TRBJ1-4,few,TGCGCCAGCAAAACCGGGACTCCAAATGAAAAACTGTTTTTT,CASKTGTPNEKLFF
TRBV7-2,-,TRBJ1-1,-,TGTGCCAGCAGCTTAGAGGGAGGATTCACTGAAGCTTTCTTT,CASSLEGGFTEAFF
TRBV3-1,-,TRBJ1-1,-,TGTGCCAGCAGCCAAGATCGGACGGGGACTGAAGCTTTCTTT,CASSQDRTGTEAFF
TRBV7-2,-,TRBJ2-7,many,TGTGCCAGCAGCTTAGGGGCTCGCTACGAGCAGTACTTC,CASSLGARYEQYF
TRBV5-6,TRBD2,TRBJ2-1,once,TGTGCCAGCAGCTCCGCTAGCGGGGGGGTGTTAGAGCAGTTCTTC,CASSSASGGVLEQFF
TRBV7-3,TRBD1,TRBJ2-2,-,TGTGCCAGCAGCTTGAACAGGGGCGGGACCGGGGAGCTGTTTTTT,CASSLNRGGTGELFF
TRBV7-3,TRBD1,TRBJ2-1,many,TGTGCCAGCAGCAGGACCGGGACAGAATACAATGAGCAGTTCTTC,CASSRTGTEYNEQFF
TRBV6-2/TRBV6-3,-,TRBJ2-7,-,TGTGCCAGCCGGGACCTACACGAGCAGTACTTC,CASRDLHEQYF
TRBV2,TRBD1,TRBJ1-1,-,TGTGCCAGCCGGACAGGGACATCTGAAGCTTTCTTT,CASRTGTSEAFF
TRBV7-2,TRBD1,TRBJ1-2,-,TGTGCCAGCACCCCTTCCGGGACAGACTATGGCTACACCTTC,CASTPSGTDYGYTF
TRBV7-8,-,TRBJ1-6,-,TGTGCCAGCAGCCCCAGCCGCTCCTATAATTCACCCCTCCACTTT,CASSPSRSYNSPLHF
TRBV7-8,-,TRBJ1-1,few,TGTGCCAGCAGCCTCGTACAGACTGAAGCTTTCTTT,CASSLVQTEAFF
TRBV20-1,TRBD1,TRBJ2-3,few,TGCAGTGCCGCGACAGGGTGGGCAGATACGCAGTATTTT,CSAATGWADTQYF
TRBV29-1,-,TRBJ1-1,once,TGCAGCGTTGAAGGCTTCAGAGCCAGGAACACTGAAGCTTTCTTT,CSVEGFRARNTEAFF
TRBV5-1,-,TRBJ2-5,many,TGCGCCAGCAGCTTTTCACCCGGAGAGACCCAGTACTTC,CASSFSPGETQYF
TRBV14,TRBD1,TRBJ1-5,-,TGTGCCAGCAGCCTAGGGACAGGTGGGGGGTTCTATAGCAATCAGCCCGAGCATTTT,CASSLGTGGGFYSNQPEHF
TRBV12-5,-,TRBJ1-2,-,TGTGCTAGTGGTTTCTGGGGGCAAGGTGGCTACACCTTC,CASGFWGQGGYTF
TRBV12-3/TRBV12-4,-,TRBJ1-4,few,TGTGCCAGCAGTTCCACGGGGGTAACTAATGAAAAACTGTTTTTT,CASSSTGVTNEKLFF
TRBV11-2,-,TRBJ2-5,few,TGTGCCAGCAGCTTAGTTGGGGGGCCTTTGCAAGAGACCCAGTACTTC,CASSLVGGPLQETQYF
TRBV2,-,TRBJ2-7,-,TGTGCCAGCAGTCTGCAGGGAAACAAGCAGTACTTC,CASSLQGNKQYF
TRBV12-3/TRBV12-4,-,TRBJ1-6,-,TGTGCCAGCAGTTTGCAAAGGGGCGTATATTCACCCCTCCACTTT,CASSLQRGVYSPLHF
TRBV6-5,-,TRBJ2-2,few,TGTGCCAGCAGTTACACGAGGCCCGGGGAGCTGTTTTTT,CASSYTRPGELFF
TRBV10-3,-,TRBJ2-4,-,TGTGCCATCAGTGAGGGCGGATTAGCCAAAAACATTCAGTACTTC,CAISEGGLAKNIQYF